This entry lists 22 T cell receptor beta chains sequenced from one sample in a study of blood T cell repertoires in COVID-19. Some clones are missing from TCRdb's copy, which holds only in-frame ones; the method was immunoSEQ multiplex PCR. The table lists 170,000 or so clones, 85% to 90% of them singletons. Specimen: peripheral blood. These receptors were obtained from a woman under 30 who had recovered from COVID-19.

The CDR3 here is CASSHSLNYEQYV. In DNA, the CDR3 is TGTGCCAGCAGCCACAGTCTGAACTACGAGCAGTACGTC. This rearrangement joins TRBV3-1 (or the pseudogene TRBV3-2) to TRBJ2-7; D is undetermined. Trimming stripped 3 bases from V and 3 bases from J, with 9 bases between. CDR1 and CDR2 (germline): LGHDT, YNNKEL (reference sequence). This CDR3 contains 13 residues.

This clone was observed once. J is TRBJ1-4 and V is TRBV6-2 or TRBV6-3; TRBD1 matches at 10 bases. This CDR3 spans 16 amino acids. The V segment lost 2 bases and the J segment 10 bases; nucleotides outside the gene matches: 10. Germline values: CDR1 MNHEY, CDR2 SVGEGT. CDR3 region: CASSYEFGTGERKLFF. The CDR3, as DNA: TGTGCCAGCAGTTACGAGTTCGGGACAGGGGAGAGAAAACTGTTTTTT.

V gene TRBV5-1 combines with J gene TRBJ2-5; 8 bases fit TRBD1. CDR1 is SGHRS, CDR2 YFSETQ, per germline. This CDR3 spans 14 amino acids. Trimming took 3 bases from V and 4 from J; bases not matched to a gene: 5. The CDR3 DNA reads TGCGCCAGCAGCTCGACAGGGGTGGGAGAGACCCAGTACTTC. Translating gives CASSSTGVGETQYF.

V usage is TRBV11-1 and J usage is TRBJ1-2, with D uncertain. Germline V gene data show CDR1 as SGHAT and CDR2 as FQDESV (reference sequence). This CDR3 spans 15 amino acids. V lost 2 bases, J lost 0 bases, and 10 bases lay in between. CDR3 nucleotide sequence: TGTGCCAGCAGCTTATTGCCTACCGCTAACTATGGCTACACCTTC. Protein: CASSLLPTANYGYTF.

The chain has TRBV5-1 and TRBJ2-1; 10 bases match TRBD2. The germline V gene encodes CDR1 SGHRS and CDR2 YFSETQ. The CDR3 spans 15 residues. Trimming removed 7 bases from V and 6 bases from J; junction bases left unmatched: 10. CDR3 region: CASGSGLAGANEQFF. The CDR3 bases are TGCGCCAGCGGCTCGGGGCTAGCGGGAGCCAATGAGCAGTTCTTC.

This chain joins TRBV19 and TRBJ1-2; unclear D gene. Germline V lookup: CDR1 LNHDA, CDR2 SQIVND (reference sequence). Trimming pared 3 bases from V and 4 bases from J, leaving 12 bases between. The CDR3 loop spans 14 amino acids. The CDR3 loop is CASSIVPTSYGYTF. In DNA form, the CDR3 reads TGTGCCAGTAGTATTGTCCCAACTAGCTATGGCTACACCTTC.

This clone was seen once. This chain uses TRBV6-4 with TRBJ2-1, with 8 bases aligning to TRBD2. This CDR3 contains 15 residues. Germline values: CDR1 MRHNA, CDR2 SNTAGT. V gave up 3 bases and J gave up 2 bases; unmatched junction bases: 3. The CDR3 region is CASSDQLAAYNEQFF. Here the CDR3 DNA reads TGTGCCAGCAGTGATCAACTAGCGGCCTACAATGAGCAGTTCTTC.

This clone was detected only once. The V gene is TRBV4-1, the J gene TRBJ1-5; tentatively, D is TRBD1 (6 bases). Germline V gives CDR1 MGHRA, CDR2 YSYEKL. This CDR3 spans 15 amino acids. Trimming took off 3 bases at V and 6 bases at J, with 15 bases between the two ends. The CDR3 loop is CASSQGQAPFQPQHF. The CDR3 DNA is TGCGCCAGCAGCCAGGGACAAGCTCCTTTTCAGCCCCAGCATTTT.

The chain links TRBV7-9 to TRBJ2-3, with TRBD1 as a possible D gene (8 bases). With 2 bases removed from V and 8 bases from J, the gap between germline ends came to 17 bases. The CDR3 contains 15 residues. Germline V gives CDR1 SEHNR, CDR2 FQNEAQ (reference sequence). The CDR3 is CASSLTVTGEGTQYF. The CDR3 region has the DNA TGTGCCAGCAGCTTAACCGTGACAGGGGAGGGTACGCAGTATTTT.

This sequence joins TRBV9 and TRBJ1-2, with 11 bases that match TRBD1. Germline CDR1 and CDR2: SGDLS and YYNGEE. The CDR3 runs to 15 residues. V shed 3 bases, J shed 7 bases, and the junction held 8 bases outside the gene matches. CDR3 residues: CASSAWDRGKGGYTF. CDR3 bases: TGTGCCAGCAGCGCCTGGGACAGGGGGAAGGGTGGCTACACCTTC.

This chain links TRBV4-3 with TRBJ2-7; tentatively, D is TRBD2 (6 bases). V lost 0 bases, J lost 7 bases, and 16 bases lay in between. The CDR3 totals 15 residues. Per germline, CDR1 LGHNA and CDR2 YSLEER. CDR3 in DNA: TGCGCCAGCAGCCAAGATGTGGAGGGCCTACGAGAGCAGTACTTC. Its protein is CASSQDVEGLREQYF.

CDR3 in DNA: TGTGCCAGCAGTGAGGACAGGGCGAATACCTACGAGCAGTACTTC. This gives the protein CASSEDRANTYEQYF. The chain employs TRBV6-1 and TRBJ2-7; 8 bases match TRBD1. The CDR3 contains 15 residues. Germline CDR1 and CDR2: MNHNS and SASEGT. V gave up 3 bases and J gave up 2 bases; unmatched junction bases: 6.

This clone has just one count. The CDR3 DNA reads as TGCGCCAGCAGCAACGTCAGGGATCAACGTTTTCAGGCTTTCTTT. Translated, it gives CASSNVRDQRFQAFF. The J gene is TRBJ1-1, the V gene TRBV5-1; D may be TRBD1 (5 bases). The V end lost 4 bases, the J end lost 11 bases, and 24 bases lay between the germline ends. Germline CDR1 SGHRS, CDR2 YFSETQ. This CDR3 spans 15 amino acids.

This sequence joins TRBV7-9 and TRBJ1-2, with 7 bases matching TRBD1. Germline loops: CDR1 SEHNR, CDR2 FQNEAQ (reference sequence). With V trimmed by 1 base and J by 5 bases, 4 bases remained unmatched. CDR3 length: 14 amino acids. CDR3 loop: CASSLGAGGYGYTF. CDR3 nucleotide sequence: TGTGCCAGCAGCTTAGGTGCAGGGGGATATGGCTACACCTTC. The full variable domain, rest sourced from reference TRBV7-9 and TRBJ1-2, is DTGVSQNPRHKITKRGQNVTFRCDPISEHNRLYWYRQTLGQGPEFLTYFQNEAQLEKSRLLSDRFSAERPKGSFSTLEIQRTEQGDSAMYLCASSLGAGGYGYTFGSGTRLTVV.

The chain carries TRBV19 and TRBJ1-6; 9 bases match TRBD1. This CDR3 is built from 14 residues. With 5 bases clipped from V and 8 bases from J, the junction kept 4 bases outside the gene matches. Germline CDR1 and CDR2: LNHDA and SQIVND (reference sequence). The CDR3 coding sequence is TGTGCCAGTAGTCAGAGGACAGGGGATTCACCCCTCCACTTT. This gives the protein CASSQRTGDSPLHF. Variable domain in full (rest from reference TRBV19 and TRBJ1-6): DGGITQSPKYLFRKEGQNVTLSCEQNLNHDAMYWYRQDPGQGLRLIYYSQIVNDFQKGDIAEGYSVSREKKESFPLTVTSAQKNPTAFYLCASSQRTGDSPLHFGNGTRLTVT.

This chain connects TRBV7-2 to TRBJ2-3; 16 nucleotides agree with TRBD2. The J segment lost 1 base and the V segment lost 6 bases, leaving 10 bases of the junction unmatched. The V gene's germline CDR1 is SGHTA and CDR2 FQGNSA. The CDR3 length is 19 residues. The CDR3 region has the DNA TGTGCCAGCAGATCAACCTGGGGACTAGCGGGAGGGCGCACAGATACGCAGTATTTT. It yields the protein CASRSTWGLAGGRTDTQYF. Complete variable domain (other parts from reference TRBV7-2 and TRBJ2-3): GAGVSQSPSNKVTEKGKDVELRCDPISGHTALYWYRQSLGQGLEFLIYFQGNSAPDKSGLPSDRFSAERTGGSVSTLTIQRTQQEDSAVYLCASRSTWGLAGGRTDTQYFGPGTRLTVL.

This chain links TRBV3-1 (or the pseudogene TRBV3-2) with TRBJ2-7; TRBD1 matches 9 bases. In germline, CDR1 is LGHDT, CDR2 YNNKEL (reference sequence). V dropped 0 bases and J dropped 12; count of bases not matched to a gene: 15. The CDR3 runs to 16 residues. CDR3 bases: TGTGCCAGCAGCCAAGAAGGGACAGGGAGTCTTAAGAAGCTGTACGTC. Amino acid sequence: CASSQEGTGSLKKLYV.

The chain combines TRBV4-3 with TRBJ2-1; 8 bases line up with TRBD2. Germline V CDR1 and CDR2: LGHNA, YSLEER. V lost 0 bases and J lost 2; bases outside the gene matches: 9. The CDR3 extends over 18 amino acids. The CDR3 bases are TGCGCCAGCAGCCAAGATCTTAACCGCGGGAGGCCCTACAATGAGCAGTTCTTC. This encodes CASSQDLNRGRPYNEQFF.

The chain carries TRBV19 and TRBJ1-2; D may be TRBD1 (6 bases). V lost 4 bases to trimming and J lost 3 bases, with 15 bases between them. The CDR3 sequence is 15 residues long. Germline CDR1 reads LNHDA; CDR2 reads SQIVND (reference sequence). CDR3 protein: CASSTRTAGYYGYTF. The CDR3 DNA follows: TGTGCCAGTAGTACTAGGACAGCGGGGTACTATGGCTACACCTTC. Looking up the rest from reference TRBV19 and TRBJ1-2 gives the full variable domain: DGGITQSPKYLFRKEGQNVTLSCEQNLNHDAMYWYRQDPGQGLRLIYYSQIVNDFQKGDIAEGYSVSREKKESFPLTVTSAQKNPTAFYLCASSTRTAGYYGYTFGSGTRLTVV.

The sample holds a few counts of this clone. The chain combines TRBV5-6 with TRBJ2-1, with D tentatively TRBD1 (7 bases). Trimming stripped 4 bases from V and 6 bases from J, with 20 bases between. This CDR3 spans 16 amino acids. Germline CDR1 SGHDT, CDR2 YYEEEE. The CDR3 sequence: CASSPIGGGIRNEQFF. DNA for the CDR3: TGTGCCAGCAGCCCGATAGGGGGCGGGATACGCAATGAGCAGTTCTTC.

The chain joins TRBV10-3 to TRBJ1-5, with TRBD1 identical over 8 bases. Germline CDR1 and CDR2: ENHRY and SYGVKD. CDR3 length: 15 residues. Trimming cost V 4 bases and J 7 bases; bases outside gene matches: 9. The CDR3 reads CAISAGQEGAQPQHF. The CDR3 bases are TGTGCCATCAGTGCGGGACAGGAAGGGGCACAGCCCCAGCATTTT.

This clone was seen just once. CDR3 sequence reads: CASSQGSGGYTF. CDR3 in DNA: TGTGCCAGCAGCCAAGGCAGTGGTGGCTACACCTTC. The rearrangement joins TRBV3-1 (or the pseudogene TRBV3-2) to TRBJ1-2; D gene ambiguous. Germline lookup yields CDR1 LGHDT and CDR2 YNNKEL (reference sequence). The CDR3 loop spans 12 amino acids. V gave up 1 base and J gave up 7 bases, with 7 bases separating them.